The 16 T cell receptor beta chains listed next were all sequenced from one sample in a study of cytomegalovirus exposure and HLA in healthy donors. 60 Vbeta and 13 Jbeta primers were used in PCR. Some clones are missing from TCRdb's copy, which holds only in-frame ones; the method was immunoSEQ multiplex PCR. This sample has fewer than 85,000 clones, with more than 65% found just once. Sequencing input: PBMCs. The receptor source for this set is a woman aged 40 to 50 in good health and CMV-seropositive.

The sample holds a few counts of this clone. V gene TRBV14 combines with J gene TRBJ1-1; TRBD1 might be the D (6 bases). Germline assignment: CDR1 SGHDN and CDR2 FVKESK. The V end was cut by 3 bases, the J end by 1 base, with 12 bases between. The CDR3 length is 15 residues. For the CDR3, the DNA is TGTGCCAGCAGCCAGTGGGACATCCGGAACACTGAAGCTTTCTTT. The encoded protein is CASSQWDIRNTEAFF.

The chain couples TRBV6-5 to TRBJ1-5; 10 nucleotides match TRBD1. The CDR3 length is 15 residues. Germline V CDR1 and CDR2: MNHEY, SVGAGI. Losses at the gene ends were 5 bases for V and 6 bases for J; bases not matched to a gene: 7. Here the CDR3 reads CASSRTWTGGQPQHF. CDR3 nucleotide sequence: TGTGCCAGCAGTCGGACTTGGACAGGGGGTCAGCCCCAGCATTTT.

The gene calls are TRBV9 and TRBJ1-6; D may be TRBD1 (6 bases). V lost 0 bases, J lost 4 bases, and 11 bases lay in between. Germline V CDR1 and CDR2: SGDLS, YYNGEE. The CDR3 is 16 amino acids. The CDR3 DNA is TGTGCCAGCAGCGTAGACACAGGGAATTATAATTCACCCCTCCACTTT. Residues: CASSVDTGNYNSPLHF.

This clone was observed a few times. V is TRBV6-5 and J is TRBJ1-5; no firm D call. Looked up from germline, CDR1 is MNHEY and CDR2 is SVGAGI. The CDR3 length is 14 residues. The V end was cut by 0 bases, the J end by 2 bases, with 5 bases between. The CDR3 loop reads CASSYSRGNQPQHF. The CDR3 DNA sequence: TGTGCCAGCAGTTACTCCCGAGGCAATCAGCCCCAGCATTTT.

This chain links TRBV7-6 with TRBJ1-2; 8 positions match TRBD1. The CDR3 runs to 14 residues. CDR1 is SGHVS, CDR2 FNYEAQ, per germline. Trimming took 5 bases from V and 2 from J; bases not matched to a gene: 4. The chain's CDR3 is CASSPRQGNYGYTF. In DNA, the CDR3 is TGTGCCAGCAGCCCCCGACAGGGGAACTATGGCTACACCTTC.

The CDR3 spells CAIRGPGGGYTF. The CDR3 DNA follows: TGTGCCATCCGGGGCCCGGGGGGAGGCTACACCTTC. The chain employs TRBV6-5 and TRBJ1-2; perhaps TRBD1 as D (5 bases). CDR1 is MNHEY and CDR2 is SVGAGI in the germline V gene. The V end was cut by 10 bases, the J end by 8 bases, with 17 bases between. The CDR3 loop spans 12 amino acids.

A word on this clone: The junction differs from germline at one of its ends, possibly a read error. The rearrangement uses TRBV20-1 and TRBJ1-2; D not certain. CDR3 size: 11 residues. Germline CDR1 reads DFQATT; CDR2 reads SNEGSKA (reference sequence). The CDR3 bases are TGCAGTGCTAGGCCATGGGAGGACTACCCCTTC. Protein product: CSARPWEDYPF.

The chain links TRBV29-1 to TRBJ1-1, with TRBD1 matching over 10 bases. V was clipped by 5 bases and J by 1 base; unmatched bases: 13. The CDR3 is 17 residues long. Germline loops: CDR1 SQVTM, CDR2 ANQGSEA. The CDR3 region has the DNA TGCAGCGTTTACCGAGGGACAGGGGTACTCGCGAACACTGAAGCTTTCTTT. This sequence encodes CSVYRGTGVLANTEAFF.

The CDR3 DNA follows: TGTGCCAGCAGTTCCCGCGGGGGCATAGACACCGGGGAGCTGTTTTTT. Translation gives CASSSRGGIDTGELFF. V is TRBV25-1 and J is TRBJ2-2; a possible D gene is TRBD2 (7 bases). V was cut by 5 bases and J by 3 bases, with 16 bases left in between. The germline V gene encodes CDR1 MGHDK and CDR2 SYGVNS. The CDR3 loop spans 16 amino acids.

This clone was seen only a few times. The J gene is TRBJ2-2, the V gene TRBV4-3; 8 positions match TRBD2. The CDR3 is 16 amino acids. In germline, CDR1 is LGHNA, CDR2 YSLEER. V trimming: 4 bases; J trimming: 4 bases; junction bases outside the gene matches: 8. The CDR3: CASSLDLAGSTGELFF. CDR3 nucleotides: TGCGCCAGCAGCCTTGACCTAGCGGGCAGCACCGGGGAGCTGTTTTTT.

The CDR3 loop is CASSQATGGYGYTF. In DNA, the CDR3 is TGCGCCAGCAGCCAAGCGACAGGGGGCTATGGCTACACCTTC. The chain employs TRBV5-1 and TRBJ1-2; 9 bases fit TRBD1. Losses at the gene ends were 4 bases for V and 4 bases for J; bases not matched to a gene: 5. Germline V gene data show CDR1 as SGHRS and CDR2 as YFSETQ. The CDR3 runs 14 residues.

This clone was seen a single time. This rearrangement joins TRBV10-3 to TRBJ1-5; the match to TRBD1 covers 10 bases. V was pared by 2 bases and J by 2 bases, with 9 bases of the junction left unmatched. Germline values: CDR1 ENHRY, CDR2 SYGVKD. The CDR3 is made up of 18 amino acids. The CDR3 region has the DNA TGTGCCATCAGTGAGCCGAGGGGGACAGGGGAGGGCAATCAGCCCCAGCATTTT. Translated: CAISEPRGTGEGNQPQHF.

The count of this clone is one. V usage is TRBV30 and J usage is TRBJ2-7, with 9 bases fitting TRBD1. The trim removed 1 base at V and 4 bases at J, leaving 11 bases unmatched. The CDR3 consists of 16 residues. Germline-derived CDR1 and CDR2 are GTSNPN and SVGIG (reference sequence). The CDR3 DNA reads TGTGCCTGGAGTGGGACAGGGGCCGACACTAGGTACGAGCAGTACTTC. It yields the protein CAWSGTGADTRYEQYF.

This chain connects TRBV6-1 to TRBJ2-7, with D perhaps matching TRBD2 (5 bases). In germline, CDR1 is MNHNS, CDR2 SASEGT. The CDR3 sequence is 14 residues long. The V gene lost 4 bases and the J gene lost 2 bases, with 12 bases spanning the gap. CDR3 in DNA: TGTGCCAGCAGTGTATCCGGGAACGCCTACGAGCAGTACTTC. Translated: CASSVSGNAYEQYF.

CDR3 loop: CASSLGGHSTDTQYF. CDR3 DNA sequence: TGTGCCAGCAGCTTAGGGGGACATAGCACAGATACGCAGTATTTT. The chain couples TRBV7-7 to TRBJ2-3, with a possible D match to TRBD1 (6 bases). The CDR3 has 15 residues. Germline-derived CDR1 and CDR2 are SSHAT and FNYEAQ (reference sequence). V was clipped by 1 base and J by 0 bases, with 8 bases between them.

This chain links TRBV6-5 with TRBJ2-1; D uncertain. This CDR3 is built from 12 residues. CDR1 MNHEY and CDR2 SVGAGI come from the germline V gene. V was pared by 6 bases and J by 9 bases, with 12 bases between. CDR3 nucleotide sequence: TGTGCCAGCAGCACCCCGGGTGGTGAGCAGTTCTTC. It translates to CASSTPGGEQFF.